This is a list of T cell receptor beta chains from one sample in a study of T cell repertoires in cytomegalovirus infection. TCRdb re-analysed the reads in MiXCR, keeping a single row per CDR3 protein. In the table there are around 630,000 distinct CDR3 sequences, more than 20% of which are singletons. The sample taken for sequencing was CD8+ T cells from PBMCs. Receptor source: a human donor in good health (CMV status not recorded). Some clones in this sample may be carry-over from other donors' samples. Each CDR3 is given with its conserved first and last residue. The D gene is left open where the match is weak. A clone size is listed for some rows: how often the clone was seen (once, few, many), or a class if it is expanded.

TRBV29-1,TRBJ1-1,NA,NA,TGCAGCGTTGTCATGGAGACTGAAGCTTTCTTT,CSVVMETEAFF
TRBV6-2/TRBV6-3,TRBJ2-3,NA,TRBD2,TGTGCCAGCAGACCCGGACTAGCGGGGGGAACGCAGTATTTT,CASRPGLAGGTQYF
TRBV5-1,TRBJ1-5,NA,NA,TGCGCCAGCAGCGACGGGGAGGGGCATAGCAATCAGCCCCAGCATTTT,CASSDGEGHSNQPQHF
TRBV29-1,TRBJ2-5,few,TRBD1,TGCAGCGTTGAGGGGAGGACAGGGGGTATGGAGACCCAGTACTTC,CSVEGRTGGMETQYF
TRBV28,TRBJ1-1,many,NA,TGTGCCAGCAGTTGGTTGGAGGGCCAGGGGACTGAAGCTTTCTTT,CASSWLEGQGTEAFF
TRBV12-3/TRBV12-4,TRBJ2-5,few,NA,TGTGCCAGCAGTTTTATCCAGTCACGCAAGGAGACCCAGTACTTC,CASSFIQSRKETQYF
TRBV7-8,TRBJ2-1,many,TRBD1,TGTGCCAGCAGCGTGACAGGGGATTGGTACAATGAGCAGTTCTTC,CASSVTGDWYNEQFF
TRBV20-1,TRBJ2-4,many,TRBD1,TGCAGTGCTAGAACAGGGGACATTCAGTACTTC,CSARTGDIQYF
TRBV6-5,TRBJ2-2,many,TRBD1,TGTGCCAGCGGGACAGCGAACACCGGGGAGCTGTTTTTT,CASGTANTGELFF
TRBV25-1,TRBJ2-7,few,TRBD1,TGTGCCAGCAGTGAATCCGGGACAGGCTTCTACGAGCAGTACTTC,CASSESGTGFYEQYF
TRBV10-3,TRBJ1-5,NA,NA,TGTGCTATCAGTCAACAGGGCAGCAATCAGCCCCAGCATTTT,CAISQQGSNQPQHF
TRBV3-1,TRBJ1-1,few,NA,TGTGCCAGTTCAGAACTGCCTCACAGGTACACTGAAGCTTTCTTT,CASSELPHRYTEAFF
TRBV9,TRBJ2-3,NA,TRBD1,TGTGCTTCAAACCCGGGACAGGCAACAGATACGCAGTATTTT,CASNPGQATDTQYF
TRBV6-6,TRBJ2-1,NA,TRBD2,TGTGCCAGCAGTTACGAGGGGAGCGGGGGTTCCCCAACGGATGAGCAGTTCTTC,CASSYEGSGGSPTDEQFF
TRBV7-9,TRBJ1-1,NA,NA,TGTGCCAGCAGCTTAGGGCCGTCTGAAGCTTTCTTT,CASSLGPSEAFF
TRBV29-1,TRBJ1-2,NA,TRBD1,TGCAGCGTGAACAGGGGGCTCTATGGCTACACCTTC,CSVNRGLYGYTF
TRBV29-1,TRBJ1-2,NA,NA,TGCAGCGTTGATTCCAGGTCCTATGGCTACACCTTC,CSVDSRSYGYTF
TRBV7-2,TRBJ2-7,many,TRBD2,TGTGCCAGCAGCTTCTCGGGGGGAGACTACGAGCAGTACTTC,CASSFSGGDYEQYF
TRBV12-3/TRBV12-4,TRBJ2-3,NA,NA,TGTGCCAGCAGTTTTTTTCTCTTCTCCCGGCAGGCAGATACGCAGTATTTT,CASSFFLFSRQADTQYF
TRBV4-1,TRBJ2-7,many,TRBD2,TGCGCCAGCAGCCCGCTATGGCGGGGGGATTATTCCTACGAGCAGTACTTC,CASSPLWRGDYSYEQYF
TRBV10-3,TRBJ2-6,NA,TRBD1,TGTGCCATCACAGAATACGCGACAGGGGTTTTTTCTGGGACCAACGTCCTGACTTTC,CAITEYATGVFSGTNVLTF
TRBV27,TRBJ1-1,few,TRBD1,TGTGCCAGCAGTTTATCGGGGACAGGGTTCGCTTTCTTT,CASSLSGTGFAFF
TRBV27,TRBJ1-6,NA,NA,TGTGCCAGCAGTTTGTCGACACTCTCACCCCTCCACTTT,CASSLSTLSPLHF
TRBV4-1,TRBJ2-1,NA,TRBD2,TGCGCCAGCAGCCAAGCGATGCAGCGGGGGGGCTACAATGAGCAGTTCTTC,CASSQAMQRGGYNEQFF
TRBV19,TRBJ1-1,few,NA,TGTGCCAGTAGTATGCTGAACACTGAAGCTTTCTTT,CASSMLNTEAFF
TRBV4-1,TRBJ2-3,NA,NA,TGCGCCAGCAGCCCCCAGCCGTGGAAGGCAGATACGCAGTATTTT,CASSPQPWKADTQYF
TRBV19,TRBJ1-1,many,NA,TGTGCCAGTAGTACCGCCGGGACCTCCCTTGAAGCTTTCTTT,CASSTAGTSLEAFF
TRBV12-3/TRBV12-4,TRBJ2-7,few,TRBD1,TGTGCCAGCAGCCTACAGGGGTCAACCTACGAGCAGTACTTC,CASSLQGSTYEQYF
TRBV4-1,TRBJ2-2,few,NA,TGCGCCAGCAGCCAAGATCACCCGGGCCGGGGGATCACCGGGGAGCTGTTTTTT,CASSQDHPGRGITGELFF
TRBV2,TRBJ2-2,few,NA,TGTGCCAGCAGCCGACAGAGGACCGGGGAGCTGTTTTTT,CASSRQRTGELFF
TRBV6-2/TRBV6-3,TRBJ1-1,few,NA,TGTGCCAGCAGTCCGCCCCCTACAAGGAGTGAAGCTTTCTTT,CASSPPPTRSEAFF
TRBV2,TRBJ1-2,NA,NA,TGTGCCAGCCCACGAGAACCACAAGTAGACTATGGCTACACCTTC,CASPREPQVDYGYTF
TRBV20-1,TRBJ2-5,NA,NA,TGCAGTGCTAGAGATCGGGGTGACCAAGAGACCCAGTACTTC,CSARDRGDQETQYF
TRBV7-9,TRBJ2-2,NA,NA,TGTGCCAGCAGCTTAGGGACAGCTGGCGGGGAGCTGTTTTTT,CASSLGTAGGELFF
TRBV3-1,TRBJ2-2,once,TRBD1,TGTGCCAGCAACGCAGGGGGGAACACCGGGGAGCTGTTTTTT,CASNAGGNTGELFF
TRBV28,TRBJ2-3,few,NA,TGTGCCAGCAGTTTATGGGGGGGAAGCACAGATACGCAGTATTTT,CASSLWGGSTDTQYF
TRBV7-2,TRBJ2-3,many,NA,TGTGCCAGCAGCTTATCGACAGGCCCACCCTTATACACAGATACGCAGTATTTT,CASSLSTGPPLYTDTQYF
TRBV29-1,TRBJ2-3,few,NA,TGCAGCGTCCACACCGACGGGGATACGCAGTATTTT,CSVHTDGDTQYF
TRBV20-1,TRBJ1-1,NA,NA,TGCAGTGCTTCCCAGTGGACGGATGAAGCTTTCTTT,CSASQWTDEAFF